This TCR beta chain was captured in a study of Ad26.COV2.S vaccination and SARS-CoV-2 variants. Noted treatment: around 19 received Ad26.COV2.S at low or high dose, single or two shots; 5 received placebo; per-sample allocation not given. Day 63 after the first injection of vaccine or placebo was the sampling time. V was cut by 4 bases and J by 0 bases, with 13 bases left in between. The CDR3 loop spans 15 amino acids. From germline, CDR1 is SQVTM and CDR2 ANQGSEA. Assay used: immunoSEQ multiplex PCR; TCRdb lists only in-frame clones, some missing. The table has 350,000 to 400,000 clones, about nine tenths seen once; the top ten hold roughly 3%.

The sequenced sample was peripheral blood, obtained in a trial of Ad26.COV2.S vaccine versus placebo. The source is a person between 18 and 60 years old who received the Ad26.COV2.S COVID-19 vaccine or a placebo. The chain carries TRBV29-1 and TRBJ2-4, with D unresolved. CDR3 protein: CSVGVLTLAKNIQYF. In DNA, the CDR3 is TGCAGCGTTGGGGTTTTGACGTTAGCCAAAAACATTCAGTACTTC.